Listed here is a single T cell receptor beta chain. Its binding antigen is unknown. No qualities accompany the bases; no much larger clone lies one base away. TCR CDR3 regions were amplified from genomic DNA by multiplex PCR using the deep immunoSEQ assay. Genomic DNA extracted from each cell subset was distributed evenly over all wells of several immunoSEQ 96-well plates, and each plate served as one replicate. For sorted subsets, each replicate PCR was loaded with 150 to 250 ng genomic DNA, equivalent to 30,000 or so T cell genomes. The purified libraries were quantified using a Qubit 3.0 fluorometer, sized with a Bioanalyzer 2100, and then quantified again using the KAPA Library Quantification kit. Every immunoSEQ 96-well plate was sequenced on a dedicated single-read 150-cycle Illumina NextSeq 550 flow cell. Turning to the authors' computational methods: Because only junctional sequences without quality scores were contained in the immunoSEQ output, filtering matching that applied to full-length reads could not be performed. Sequences were annotated with PyIR, a Python wrapper for IgBLAST v1.9, and V/J genes and CDR3 were assigned using IMGT germline references. Reads were removed for weak V/J assignments (E-value above 1e-6), missing CDR3, stop codons, out-of-frame junctions, or ambiguous translated residues. A V3J clonotype was defined by an identical inferred V gene, J gene, and CDR3 amino acid sequence. To compute the percentage overlap between repertoires, the number of shared unique clonotypes was divided by the size of the smaller repertoire. RTK rarefaction, the Chao1 estimator, and Recon v2.1 estimates of unobserved clonotypes were used to assess repertoire richness. For all TCRbeta clonotypes obtained by the gDNA method from a few donors, generation probabilities were computed with OLGA. Imported from immuneACCESS, the table was reduced by TCRdb to in-frame sequences with V and J called. These copies leave out some clones; in studies compared against another copy, an unresolved V gene accounts for under half, and the cause of the remainder is not known. From that table come the V and J calls and clone size; the DNA was used to work out D and trimming. Counted in this sample were 110,000 or so clones; about 63% of them appeared once. Of the sample, approximately 25% is held by the ten largest clones.

The entry originates in a study of shared clonotypes between healthy human individuals (dated by TCRdb to about 2020). At the level of the whole study: The cohort included a few men and two women between 18 and 49 years of age. Per donor, three plates each were used for CD4 naive and CD4 memory, two for CD8 naive, and one for CD8 memory. The study deeply sequenced blood TCR repertoires of 5 or 6 healthy adults to estimate repertoire size and the extent of clonotype sharing between individuals. Libraries were prepared and TCR repertoires were sequenced by different laboratories using diverse techniques, in order to increase sequencing depth and limit assay-specific biases. Between about 0.85 and 10 billion PBMCs per donor were obtained by leukapheresis. Results the study describes overall, beyond this receptor: Even with the large sequencing depth, rarefaction of the sorted-subset datasets indicated that sequencing was incomplete. Sharing across a few donors was observed for approximately 5% of naive CD4, 3.5% of naive CD8, about 2.3% of memory CD4, and roughly 0.4% of memory CD8 clonotypes. Sampling was restricted to blood, and TCR repertoires in tissue are likely to differ from TCR repertoires in blood. Because the study included a small number of donors, the genetic and exposure-history diversity represented was limited. Larger estimated clonotype richness was generally found for naive subsets than for memory subsets. Pairwise subsampling led to the expectation that sequencing depth would affect the degree of clonotype sharing among donors. Compared with non-shared clonotypes, the clonotypes found in all four sorted-subset donors had higher generation probabilities.

The donors were healthy, HIV-negative adults with no recently reported acute infections or vaccinations. Every donor was a Caucasian adult residing in Nashville, Tennessee, USA. CD8 memory samples consisted of magnetically selected CD45RO+ cells combined with CCR7-negative CD45RA+ effector memory (TemRA) cells. Blood was collected by leukapheresis, and PBMCs were isolated by Ficoll-Histopaque density gradient centrifugation and then cryopreserved in liquid nitrogen vapor phase. Analytical flow cytometry was used to check the purity and quantity of every magnetically sorted T cell population. Genomic DNA was isolated from each sorted fraction and quantified by UV absorbance on a Nanodrop 2000c. Cut back by 7 bases and 0 bases, the V and J ends lie 6 bases apart. Inclusive of the bounding cysteine and phenylalanine, the CDR3 is 13 residues long. Just CDR3 DNA is preserved here, 39 bases in frame from base 1. As encoded in the germline V gene, CDR1 is MRHNA while CDR2 is SNTAGT.

The specimen was memory CD8+ T cells sorted from blood. Sample cell subset or site, as interpreted from the label and publication: CD45RO+ cells pooled with CCR7-negative TemRA cells. The receptor chain draws on TRBV6-4 and TRBJ2-2; a confident D gene designation cannot be given. This TCR came from a woman between 25 and 40 years old in good health. The DNA sequence reads TGTGCCAGCACCGCTTCGAACACCGGGGAGCTGTTTTTT. This sequence encodes CASTASNTGELFF.